This is a list of T cell receptor beta chains from one sample in a study of T cell responses to AZD1222 COVID-19 vaccine. Data came from immunoSEQ multiplex PCR; TCRdb stores just in-frame clones and leaves some out. The data hold approximately 150,000 clones, with over 75% observed a single time. Sequencing was performed on peripheral blood, taken 28 days after the second AZD1222 dose. These receptors were taken from an adult who received the AZD1222 COVID-19 vaccine. Both conserved end residues are part of each CDR3. The D gene is left open where the match is weak. The listing skips clone size in some rows; elsewhere it reads once, few, many or a size class.

v_gene	j_gene	len	abundance	d_gene	CDR3nt	CDR3aa
TRBV7-2	TRBJ2-1	16	.	TRBD2	TGTGCCAGCAGCTTAAGCGGGGCGAGCTCCTACAATGAGCAGTTCTTC	CASSLSGASSYNEQFF
TRBV9	TRBJ2-2	15	.	TRBD1	TGTGCCAGCAGCGCCCAGGGGGACATTGCCGGGGAGCTGTTTTTT	CASSAQGDIAGELFF
TRBV4-3	TRBJ1-1	13	.	.	TGCGCCAGCAGCCAAGGCGGGGGGGGACAAGCTTTCTTT	CASSQGGGGQAFF
TRBV5-4	TRBJ2-3	17	once	.	TGTGCCAGCAGCCCCCCTCGTGGGGGCCCCGTCACAGATACGCAGTATTTT	CASSPPRGGPVTDTQYF
TRBV5-6	TRBJ1-6	16	.	.	TGTGCCAGCAGCTTGGGTGGTCGGGGTGCGGGTTCACCCCTCCACTTT	CASSLGGRGAGSPLHF
TRBV5-1	TRBJ2-1	16	few	TRBD2	TGCGCCAGCACGGGACTAGCGACTAGCTCCTACAATGAGCAGTTCTTC	CASTGLATSSYNEQFF
TRBV3-1/TRBV3-2	TRBJ1-2	13	once	.	TGTGCCAGCAGCCAAGATTTAGGGGCCGGCTACACCTTC	CASSQDLGAGYTF
TRBV2	TRBJ2-5	13	.	.	TGTGCCAGCAGCCCTGCACTACAAGAGACCCAGTACTTC	CASSPALQETQYF
TRBV18	TRBJ1-2	12	.	.	TGTGCCAGCTCACCTGACAGAGATGGCTACACCTTC	CASSPDRDGYTF
TRBV5-1	TRBJ1-2	13	once	.	TGCGCCAGCAGCTTGGGCGGGGCGGATGGCTACACCTTC	CASSLGGADGYTF
TRBV3-1/TRBV3-2	TRBJ1-5	17	.	TRBD1	TGTGCCAGCAGCCCTGGATGGGGACAGGGGGAAGTTCAGCCCCAGCATTTT	CASSPGWGQGEVQPQHF
TRBV6-5	TRBJ1-1	13	once	.	TGTGCCAGCAAGTTGAAACCCAACACTGAAGCTTTCTTT	CASKLKPNTEAFF
TRBV12-3/TRBV12-4	TRBJ1-3	13	.	.	TGTGCCAGCACTATTGGCGTGGGAAACACCATATATTTT	CASTIGVGNTIYF
TRBV7-9	TRBJ2-1	16	.	TRBD2	TGTGCCAGCACCCTACCTAGCGGGGGGACCTACAATGAGCAGTTCTTC	CASTLPSGGTYNEQFF
TRBV5-1	TRBJ2-1	15	.	TRBD2	TGCGCCAGCAGCTCCGGGACTAGCGACTACAATGAGCAGTTCTTC	CASSSGTSDYNEQFF
TRBV7-6	TRBJ1-1	14	.	.	TGTGCCAGCAGCTTACAGGGGCTGAACACTGAAGCTTTCTTT	CASSLQGLNTEAFF
TRBV3-1/TRBV3-2	TRBJ1-6	15	.	TRBD1	TGTGCCAGCAGCCAACGCGGACAGGGAAATTCACCCCTCCACTTT	CASSQRGQGNSPLHF
TRBV6-6	TRBJ2-2	15	.	.	TGTGCCAGCAGTTACCTCGGCAGGCCGGCCGGGGAGCTGTTTTTT	CASSYLGRPAGELFF
TRBV11-1	TRBJ2-5	15	few	.	TGTGCCAGCACCCCCGGGGGACGAGTTCCAGAGACCCAGTACTTC	CASTPGGRVPETQYF
TRBV11-2	TRBJ2-2	15	.	.	TGTGCCAGCAGCTTAGACAGGCCGAACACCGGGGAGCTGTTTTTT	CASSLDRPNTGELFF
TRBV15	TRBJ1-2	13	.	.	TGTGCCACCAGCAGAGAAGGAAAATATGGCTACACCTTC	CATSREGKYGYTF
TRBV12-3/TRBV12-4	TRBJ1-2	12	once	.	TGTGCCAGCAGCCGGGGGGAGGTCGGCTACACCTTC	CASSRGEVGYTF
TRBV3-1/TRBV3-2	TRBJ2-1	15	.	.	TGTGCCAGCAGCCTCGGATCAGCTTCCTACAATGAGCAGTTCTTC	CASSLGSASYNEQFF
TRBV4-1	TRBJ2-7	12	.	.	TGCGCCAGCAGCCACATCGGGGACGAGCAGTACTTC	CASSHIGDEQYF
TRBV4-2	TRBJ1-2	14	.	.	TGTGCCAGCAGCCAAGATAACGGTTATTATGGCTACACCTTC	CASSQDNGYYGYTF
TRBV5-4	TRBJ1-3	15	.	TRBD1	TGTGCCAGCAGCGCTAGACAGGGTGCTGGAAACACCATATATTTT	CASSARQGAGNTIYF
TRBV4-2	TRBJ1-2	16	.	TRBD1	TGTGCCAGCAGCCAAGATTTTTTGGAGCAGGGGGCTGGCTACACCTTC	CASSQDFLEQGAGYTF
TRBV11-2	TRBJ2-5	12	.	.	TGTGCCAGCAGTAGGGGTCGAGAGACCCAGTACTTC	CASSRGRETQYF
TRBV7-6	TRBJ2-5	15	.	TRBD1	TGTGCCAGCAGCTTATCCCCGGGACAGGGGGAGACCCAGTACTTC	CASSLSPGQGETQYF
TRBV12-5	TRBJ2-2	16	.	TRBD1	TGTGCTAGTGGTTTGGGAAGACAGGGTTTAACCGGGGAGCTGTTTTTT	CASGLGRQGLTGELFF
TRBV19	TRBJ1-6	14	.	.	TGTGCCAGTAGTAGGACAGTCCTTAATTCACCCCTCCACTTT	CASSRTVLNSPLHF
TRBV18	TRBJ1-5	13	.	.	TGTGCCAGCTCACCCGGGGATCTTCAGCCCCAGCATTTT	CASSPGDLQPQHF
TRBV4-1	TRBJ1-5	19	.	TRBD1	TGCGCCAGCGCCGCCCGTAGGGCAGGGGGCGATCCTGGCAATCAGCCCCAGCATTTT	CASAARRAGGDPGNQPQHF
TRBV10-3	TRBJ1-1	13	.	.	TGTGCCTCCACCCGGGCGGCGAACACTGAAGCTTTCTTT	CASTRAANTEAFF
TRBV9	TRBJ2-7	15	.	TRBD1	TGTGCCAGCAGCGCGTACGGGACAGGGCCCGCCGAGCAGTACTTC	CASSAYGTGPAEQYF
TRBV19	TRBJ1-2	13	.	.	TGTGCCAGTAGTCTGACCGGTGTGCCGGGCTACACCTTC	CASSLTGVPGYTF
TRBV27	TRBJ2-1	17	.	TRBD2	TGTGCCAGCGGAATCCCGGGGGGATCTGATACTTACAATGAGCAGTTCTTC	CASGIPGGSDTYNEQFF
TRBV19	TRBJ2-7	14	.	TRBD1	TGTGCCAGTAGTATCCGGACAGGACTCTACGAGCAGTACTTC	CASSIRTGLYEQYF